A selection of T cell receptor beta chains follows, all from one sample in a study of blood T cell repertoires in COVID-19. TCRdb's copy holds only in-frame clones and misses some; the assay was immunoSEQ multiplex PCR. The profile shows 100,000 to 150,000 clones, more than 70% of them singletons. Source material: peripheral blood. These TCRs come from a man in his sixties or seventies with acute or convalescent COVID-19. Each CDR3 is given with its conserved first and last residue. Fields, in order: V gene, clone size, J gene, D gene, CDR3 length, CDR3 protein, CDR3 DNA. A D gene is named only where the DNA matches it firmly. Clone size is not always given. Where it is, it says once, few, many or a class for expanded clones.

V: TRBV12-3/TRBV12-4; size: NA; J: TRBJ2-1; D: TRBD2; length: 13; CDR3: CASTPSGGREQFF; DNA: TGTGCCAGCACCCCGTCGGGGGGAAGGGAGCAGTTCTTC
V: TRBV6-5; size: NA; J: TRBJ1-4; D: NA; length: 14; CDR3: CASTRTGNNEKLFF; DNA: TGTGCCAGCACCCGGACGGGGAATAATGAAAAACTGTTTTTT
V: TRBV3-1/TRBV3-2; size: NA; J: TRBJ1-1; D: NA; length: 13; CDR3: CASSQPGNTEAFF; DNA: TGTGCCAGCAGCCAACCAGGGAACACTGAAGCTTTCTTT
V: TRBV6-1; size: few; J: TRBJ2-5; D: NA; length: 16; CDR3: CASSEARTLQGETQYF; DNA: TGTGCCAGCAGTGAAGCGCGGACTCTCCAGGGGGAGACCCAGTACTTC
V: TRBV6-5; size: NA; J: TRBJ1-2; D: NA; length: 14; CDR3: CASNGGTPNYGYTF; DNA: TGTGCCAGCAATGGAGGGACTCCTAACTATGGCTACACCTTC
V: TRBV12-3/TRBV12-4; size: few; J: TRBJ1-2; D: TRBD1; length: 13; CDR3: CATRTGLGYGYTF; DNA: TGTGCCACCCGGACAGGGCTGGGTTATGGCTACACCTTC
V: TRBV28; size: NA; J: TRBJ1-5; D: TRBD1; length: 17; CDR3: CASIQRGAGGGNQPQHF; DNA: TGTGCCAGCATCCAAAGGGGGGCAGGGGGTGGTAATCAGCCCCAGCATTTT
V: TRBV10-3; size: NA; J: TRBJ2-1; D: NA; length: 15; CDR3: CAITEGRGAYNEQFF; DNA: TGTGCCATCACCGAGGGCAGGGGGGCCTACAATGAGCAGTTCTTC
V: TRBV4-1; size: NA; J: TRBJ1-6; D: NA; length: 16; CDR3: CASSQDEGVYNSPLHF; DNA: TGCGCCAGCAGCCAAGATGAAGGGGTTTATAATTCACCCCTCCACTTT
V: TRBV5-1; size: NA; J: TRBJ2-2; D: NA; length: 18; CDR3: CASSLAEAGRVGTGELFF; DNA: TGCGCCAGCAGCTTGGCCGAAGCTGGGCGGGTCGGGACCGGGGAGCTGTTTTTT
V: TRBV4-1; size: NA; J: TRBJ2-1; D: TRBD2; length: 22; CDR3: CASSQVTSGGVFPGLSYNEQFF; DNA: TGCGCCAGCAGCCAAGTGACTAGCGGGGGGGTCTTTCCAGGTCTCTCCTACAATGAGCAGTTCTTC
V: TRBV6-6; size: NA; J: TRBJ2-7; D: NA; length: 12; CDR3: CASSYAGNEQYF; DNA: TGTGCCAGCAGTTACGCCGGGAACGAGCAGTACTTC
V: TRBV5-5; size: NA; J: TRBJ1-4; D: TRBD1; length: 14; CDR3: CASSVRTGNEKLFF; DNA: TGTGCCAGCAGCGTCCGGACAGGGAATGAAAAACTGTTTTTT
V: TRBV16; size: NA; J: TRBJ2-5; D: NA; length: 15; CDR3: CASSQFRGYQETQYF; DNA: TGTGCCAGCAGCCAATTTCGAGGGTACCAAGAGACCCAGTACTTC
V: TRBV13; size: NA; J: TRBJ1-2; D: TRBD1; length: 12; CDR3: CASLDRNYGYTF; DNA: TGTGCCAGCCTGGACAGGAACTATGGCTACACCTTC
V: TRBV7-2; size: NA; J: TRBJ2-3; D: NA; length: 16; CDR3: CASSLVEGGRRGTQYF; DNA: TGTGCCAGCAGCTTAGTTGAGGGGGGGCGGCGAGGTACGCAGTATTTT